This T cell receptor beta chain was observed in a study of prognosis after radiotherapy for stage I lung cancer. General study findings and limits: In patients with versus without metastases, TRBV and TRBJ gene usage reportedly differed.

The patient cohort was node-negative on CT and PET/CT, with no prior chemotherapy, radiotherapy or other malignancies. From germline, CDR1 is SGHTA and CDR2 FQGNSA. V lost 2 bases and J 5 bases, leaving 12 bases between the germline ends. The CDR3 consists of 14 residues. In its sample, this clonotype was seen many times. The antigen is unknown. With two-round multiplex PCR, TCR beta CDR3 sequences were amplified from genomic DNA. Primers specific to each TRBV and TRBJ gene drove first-round PCR. One entry per CDR3 protein results from TCRdb running MiXCR on the multiplex PCR reads. The repertoire holds approximately 35,000 distinct CDR3 sequences, approximately 29% seen once, with roughly 29% in the top ten.

The rearrangement uses TRBV7-2 and TRBJ1-2, with D possibly matching TRBD1 (5 bases). The sample was PBMCs, taken before or after stereotactic body radiation therapy (not recorded which). The receptor comes from a donor aged 50 or older with non-small cell lung cancer. The CDR3 protein is CASSLTWQGYGYTF. The CDR3 nucleotides read TGTGCCAGCAGCTTAACTTGGCAGGGATATGGCTACACCTTC.